This T cell receptor (beta chain) emerged from a study of identical twins. This CDR3 is built from 12 residues. The germline V and J ends were trimmed by 6 bases and 5 bases, with 8 bases remaining between them. The germline V gene has CDR1 MNHEY and CDR2 SVGAGI. This clonotype showed up many times. Antigen unknown. With template switching, a universal primer site was added, and the cDNA carried unique molecular identifiers. TCRdb fed the 5' RACE reads into MiXCR, producing one record per CDR3 protein. Among about 690,000 distinct CDR3 sequences, 6% to 6.5% were seen once, and the ten largest hold around 2%. Points from the study as a whole: Beta out-of-frame twin sharing showed a weaker excess. In zero-insertion analyses, partial confounding could arise from invariant MAIT and iNKT cells. Beta clonotypes that were abundant in cord blood contained fewer insertions, a pattern absent from memory repertoires.

The sample comprised naive T cells sorted from blood. The receptor comes from a man between 18 and 35 years old in good health. The chain couples TRBV6-5 to TRBJ2-1; no reliable D call. The CDR3 is CASSPKNNEQFF. Written as DNA, the CDR3 is TGTGCCAGCAGCCCAAAGAACAATGAGCAGTTCTTC.